This T cell receptor (beta chain) is from a study of blood T cell repertoires in COVID-19. Study in general: The United States, Italy and Spain supplied acute and convalescent COVID-19 samples. The analysed material was cDNA or gDNA that came from T cells, B-cell-depleted T cells, or PBMCs.

CDR1 and CDR2 from the germline V gene are SEHNR and FQNEAQ (reference sequence). Trimming shortened V by 5 bases and J by 4 bases, and 17 bases separated the two germline ends. The CDR3 sequence is 15 residues long. In the authors' methods: Estimated nucleated cell counts came from reference gene primer amplification. Using immunoSEQ multiplex PCR, the repertoire was profiled, and TCRdb retains in-frame clones only, with some absent. The V and J calls and clone size were taken over from that table, and D and trimming were inferred from the DNA. Of 110,000 to 150,000 clones in the sample, under 85% were seen once.

The sequenced sample consisted of peripheral blood. V usage is TRBV7-9 and J usage is TRBJ1-1; D possibly corresponds to TRBD1 (5 bases). The sequence was collected from an elderly woman in a cohort sampled during active or convalescent COVID-19. CDR3 residues: CASSPSAFGGTEAFF. The CDR3 coding sequence is TGTGCCAGCAGCCCAAGCGCTTTCGGGGGCACTGAAGCTTTCTTT. Combining the CDR3 with reference TRBV7-9 and TRBJ1-1 gives the whole variable domain DTGVSQNPRHKITKRGQNVTFRCDPISEHNRLYWYRQTLGQGPEFLTYFQNEAQLEKSRLLSDRFSAERPKGSFSTLEIQRTEQGDSAMYLCASSPSAFGGTEAFFGQGTRLTVV.